The clone carrying this TCR beta chain was recorded at least ten times. No antigen is known for it. The sample is drawn from a study of identical twins. Study-wide results and limits: Among monozygotic twins, out-of-frame TCR alpha sharing exceeded what models predicted.

TCRdb processed the 5' RACE reads anew with MiXCR; each CDR3 protein has one entry. This table holds around 510,000 distinct CDR3 sequences, approximately 15% found once. The CDR3 is 13 amino acids. CDR1 and CDR2 from the germline V gene are MNHNS and SASEGT. V dropped 7 bases and J dropped 8 bases, with 16 bases sitting between them. Another study also made use of these data, one on yellow fever vaccine responses in identical twins.

The source of this sequence is a woman between 18 and 29 years old in good health. The sample was CD4+ T cells sorted from blood. The rearrangement joins TRBV6-1 to TRBJ2-3, with D possibly being TRBD2 (6 bases). CDR3 sequence: CASNNAGSFTQYF. CDR3 coding DNA: TGTGCCAGCAACAACGCCGGGAGCTTTACGCAGTATTTT.